This T cell receptor (beta chain) was observed in a study of blood T cell repertoires in COVID-19. Study information: COVID-19 samples collected from the United States, Italy and Spain covered acute and convalescent phases.

The germline gives CDR1 SGHNT, CDR2 YYREEE (reference sequence). The V and J ends lost 0 bases and 0 bases respectively, with 9 bases between them. This CDR3 contains 15 residues. Authors' processing steps: Amplification with reference gene primers provided the estimates of nucleated cell counts. Profiled with immunoSEQ multiplex PCR; TCRdb holds only in-frame clones, not every one. The V and J calls and clone size are taken from that table; D and trimming were inferred from the DNA. The top ten hold approximately 4% of the sample, which has approximately 210,000 clones, 70% to 90% seen once. V gene TRBV5-4 combines with J gene TRBJ2-5, with D unclear. The source is a human donor in a cohort sampled during active COVID-19. Sequencing input: peripheral blood. The CDR3 DNA is TGTGCCAGCAGCTTGGGAGGTTTATACCAAGAGACCCAGTACTTC. This sequence encodes CASSLGGLYQETQYF.